These 14 T cell receptor beta chains originate from one sample sequenced in a study of blood T cell repertoires in COVID-19 (dated by TCRdb to the early 2020s). Libraries were constructed by the immunoSEQ multiplex PCR assay. TCRdb mirrors the immuneACCESS table, restricted to in-frame sequences. Some clones are absent from its copies; in checked studies, under half trace to an unresolved V gene, and the reason for the others is unknown. In this sample the table shows fewer than 150,000 clones, more than 70% of which occur a single time. The ten largest clones capture about 10% of the sample. The sample taken for sequencing was peripheral blood. Receptors originate from a man between 50 and 59 years old with active or convalescent COVID-19.

The chain has TRBV7-9 and TRBJ2-1; a weak D match, TRBD2 (6 bases). Germline V gene sequence: CDR1 SEHNR, CDR2 FQNEAQ (reference sequence). This CDR3 comprises 15 residues. Trimming removed 5 bases from V and 5 bases from J, with 16 bases in between. The DNA for the CDR3 is TGTGCCAGCAGCCCGGAGGGCGGGGTAGACAATGAGCAGTTCTTC. Protein sequence: CASSPEGGVDNEQFF.

V gene TRBV19 combines with J gene TRBJ1-5; 8 positions match TRBD1. With 6 bases clipped from V and 5 bases from J, the junction kept 3 bases outside the gene matches. There are 13 residues in the CDR3. Germline lookup yields CDR1 LNHDA and CDR2 SQIVND (reference sequence). The CDR3 loop is CASRGQADQPQHF. The DNA of the CDR3 is TGTGCCAGTAGGGGACAGGCCGATCAGCCCCAGCATTTT. Together with reference TRBV19 and TRBJ1-5, the CDR3 gives the full variable domain: DGGITQSPKYLFRKEGQNVTLSCEQNLNHDAMYWYRQDPGQGLRLIYYSQIVNDFQKGDIAEGYSVSREKKESFPLTVTSAQKNPTAFYLCASRGQADQPQHFGDGTRLSIL.

This clone appeared a few times. The chain joins TRBV5-1 to TRBJ2-7; 8 positions match TRBD1. There are 17 residues in the CDR3. Trimming took 0 bases from V and 5 from J; bases not matched to a gene: 13. Germline CDR1 SGHRS, CDR2 YFSETQ. The CDR3 region has the DNA TGCGCCAGCAGCTTGGGGTCCGACAGGGGATTTCAGGACGAGCAGTACTTC. Amino acids: CASSLGSDRGFQDEQYF.

V usage is TRBV13 and J usage is TRBJ1-4; D is perhaps TRBD1 (6 bases). Trimming removed 5 bases from V and 3 bases from J, with 13 bases in between. This CDR3 is built from 15 residues. The germline gives CDR1 PRHDT, CDR2 FYEKMQ (reference sequence). The CDR3 region is CASSLRDISNEKLFF. CDR3 DNA: TGTGCCAGCAGCCTCCGGGACATTTCTAATGAAAAACTGTTTTTT. Based on the CDR3 plus reference TRBV13 and TRBJ1-4, the full variable domain is AAGVIQSPRHLIKEKRETATLKCYPIPRHDTVYWYQQGPGQDPQFLISFYEKMQSDKGSIPDRFSAQQFSDYHSELNMSSLELGDSALYFCASSLRDISNEKLFFGSGTQLSVL.

The rearrangement links TRBV3-1 (or the pseudogene TRBV3-2) to TRBJ1-1; maybe TRBD1 (6 bases). There are 15 residues in the CDR3. Germline CDR1 is LGHDT and CDR2 is YNNKEL (reference sequence). V lost 3 bases to trimming and J lost 5 bases, with 16 bases between them. CDR3 sequence (DNA): TGTGCCAGCAGCCAGCTCCAGGGGAAAGGTACTGAAGCTTTCTTT. It encodes CASSQLQGKGTEAFF.

The rearrangement links TRBV29-1 to TRBJ2-2; D may be TRBD1 (6 bases). CDR3 size: 13 residues. The germline gives CDR1 SQVTM, CDR2 ANQGSEA. Trimming cost V 5 bases and J 5 bases, with 12 bases left between them. CDR3 amino acids: CSVRQGRTGELFF. The DNA of the CDR3 is TGCAGCGTTAGGCAGGGGCGAACCGGGGAGCTGTTTTTT.

This chain connects TRBV21-1 to TRBJ1-2. TRBV21-1 is an annotated pseudogene. The CDR3 has 13 amino acids. Here the CDR3 reads CASIIERVCGYTF. The CDR3 coding sequence is TGTGCCAGCATTATAGAGAGGGTATGCGGCTACACCTTC.

The J gene is TRBJ2-1, the V gene TRBV2, with D possibly being TRBD2 (6 bases). Per the germline V gene, CDR1 is SNHLY and CDR2 is FYNNEI. V lost 3 bases and J 1 base, leaving 10 bases between the germline ends. This CDR3 is built from 15 residues. For the CDR3, the DNA is TGTGCCAGCAGTGACCTAGCGCAGTCCTACAATGAGCAGTTCTTC. It translates to CASSDLAQSYNEQFF.

The V call is TRBV4-2, the J call TRBJ2-2, with 11 bases that match TRBD1. The CDR3 sequence is 16 residues long. Germline CDR1 reads LGHNA; CDR2 reads YNFKEQ. Unmatched junction bases numbered 7, after V lost 3 bases and J lost 7 bases. The CDR3, as DNA: TGTGCCAGCAGCCACGGACAGGGGGCGCAAAACGGGGAGCTGTTTTTT. Protein: CASSHGQGAQNGELFF.

CDR3 nucleotide sequence: TGTGCCACCAGCAGAGATGTCGGCTATGGCTACACCTTC. Translating gives CATSRDVGYGYTF. V usage is TRBV15 and J usage is TRBJ1-2; D uncertain. This CDR3 contains 13 residues. Trimming took off 0 bases at V and 4 bases at J, with 6 bases between the two ends. Germline V gene sequence: CDR1 LNHNV, CDR2 YYDKDF (reference sequence). Looking up the rest from reference TRBV15 and TRBJ1-2 gives the full variable domain: DAMVIQNPRYQVTQFGKPVTLSCSQTLNHNVMYWYQQKSSQAPKLLFHYYDKDFNNEADTPDNFQSRRPNTSFCFLDIRSPGLGDTAMYLCATSRDVGYGYTFGSGTRLTVV.

The chain combines TRBV5-1 with TRBJ2-1; 8 bases fit TRBD2. The CDR3 sequence is 14 residues long. Germline V gene sequence: CDR1 SGHRS, CDR2 YFSETQ. Trimming took 2 bases from V and 4 from J; bases not matched to a gene: 2. CDR3 nucleotide sequence: TGCGCCAGCAGCTTCCAGCGGGGGTACAATGAGCAGTTCTTC. Encoded protein: CASSFQRGYNEQFF.

This sequence joins TRBV5-1 and TRBJ2-5, with 9 bases fitting TRBD1. V shed 4 bases and J 4 bases; nucleotides not matched to a gene: 11. This CDR3 spans 16 amino acids. The germline CDR1 and CDR2 sequences are SGHRS and YFSETQ. The CDR3 sequence: CASSGSPGQGGETQYF. In DNA form, the CDR3 reads TGCGCCAGCAGCGGAAGTCCGGGACAGGGAGGAGAGACCCAGTACTTC.

This chain connects TRBV28 to TRBJ2-3; maybe TRBD1 (6 bases). This CDR3 has 15 residues. Germline CDR1 MDHEN, CDR2 SYDVKM. The V and J ends lost 6 bases and 0 bases respectively, with 13 bases between them. CDR3 in amino acids: CASSYTGYSTDTQYF. The DNA for the CDR3 is TGTGCCAGCAGCTACACAGGGTATAGCACAGATACGCAGTATTTT.

To note about this clone: This CDR3 is also generated by other DNA sequences in the sample. The chain recombines TRBV11-3 with TRBJ2-5; 11 bases fit TRBD2. The CDR3 has 15 amino acids. From germline, CDR1 is SGHNT and CDR2 YENEEA. Trimming took 1 base from V and 4 from J; bases not matched to a gene: 2. The CDR3 sequence is CASSLGLAGGETQYF. CDR3 DNA sequence: TGTGCCAGCAGCTTAGGTCTAGCGGGAGGAGAGACCCAGTACTTC. The full variable domain, with the rest looked up from reference TRBV11-3 and TRBJ2-5, is EAGVVQSPRYKIIEKKQPVAFWCNPISGHNTLYWYLQNLGQGPELLIRYENEEAVDDSQLPKDRFSAERLKGVDSTLKIQPAELGDSAVYLCASSLGLAGGETQYFGPGTRLLVL.